This T cell receptor beta chain is drawn from a study of blood T cell repertoires in COVID-19. In the study overall: From T cells, B-cell-depleted T cells, or PBMCs came the material, which was cDNA or gDNA.

This clone appeared a single time. The CDR3 totals 15 residues. The germline V and J ends were trimmed by 5 bases and 3 bases, with 13 bases remaining between them. The germline V gene has CDR1 SEHNR and CDR2 FQNEAQ (reference sequence). Some clones are missing from TCRdb's copy, which holds only in-frame ones; the method was immunoSEQ multiplex PCR. In the table there are approximately 290,000 clones, 80% to 90% of which are singletons. Cohort 3 donors counted as recovered after two negative PCRs, clearance, or resolved symptoms. The clonotype originates from a woman in her twenties or thirties who had recovered from COVID-19. The chain employs TRBV7-9 and TRBJ1-4; D is undetermined. The sequenced sample was PBMCs or T cells enriched from blood (not recorded which). The CDR3 coding sequence is TGTGCCAGCAGCCCCGGTTTTGGTTCTAATGAAAAACTGTTTTTT. It encodes CASSPGFGSNEKLFF.